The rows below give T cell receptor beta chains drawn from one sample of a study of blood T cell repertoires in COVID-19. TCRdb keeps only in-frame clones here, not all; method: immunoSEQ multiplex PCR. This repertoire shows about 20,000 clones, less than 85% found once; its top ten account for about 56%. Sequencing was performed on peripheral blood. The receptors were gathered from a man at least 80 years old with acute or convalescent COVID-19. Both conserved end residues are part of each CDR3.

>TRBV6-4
CAGPGGPYNEQFF
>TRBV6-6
CASSYQGNEQFF
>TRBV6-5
CATQQLGGTGYGYTF
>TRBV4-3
CASSQDRGSYGYTF
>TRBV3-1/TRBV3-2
CASSQKVGWSGAKNIQYF
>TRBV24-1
CATSDSLVGYEQYF
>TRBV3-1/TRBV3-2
CASSQYTGNYGYTF
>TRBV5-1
CASSLGTSGRGMGRTDTQYF
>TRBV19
CASSTTRSLGEQYF
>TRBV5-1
CASKLSGLAGVEQFF
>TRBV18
CASSPGTSGNNEQFF
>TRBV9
CASSRQGGNTEAFF